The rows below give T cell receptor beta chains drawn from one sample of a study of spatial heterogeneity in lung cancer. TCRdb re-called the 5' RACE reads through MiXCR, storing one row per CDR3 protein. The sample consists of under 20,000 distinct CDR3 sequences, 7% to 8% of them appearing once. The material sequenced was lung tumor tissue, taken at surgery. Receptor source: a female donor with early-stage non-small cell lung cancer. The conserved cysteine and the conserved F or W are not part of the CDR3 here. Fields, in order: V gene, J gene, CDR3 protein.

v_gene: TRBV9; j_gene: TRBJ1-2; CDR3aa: ASSTTGGAGGYT
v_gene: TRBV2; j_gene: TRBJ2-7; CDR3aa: ASSGDGQGAEQY
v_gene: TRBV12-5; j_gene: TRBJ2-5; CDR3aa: ASGFRTSGGGERKETQY
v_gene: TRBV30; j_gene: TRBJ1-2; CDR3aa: AWKLGQMGNYGYT
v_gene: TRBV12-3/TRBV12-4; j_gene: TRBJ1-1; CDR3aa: ASSYRLNTEAF
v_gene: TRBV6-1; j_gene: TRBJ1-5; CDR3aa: ASSDNQPQH
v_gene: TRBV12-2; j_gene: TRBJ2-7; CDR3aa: ASRLMTELLAYEQY
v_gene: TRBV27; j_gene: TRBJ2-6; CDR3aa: ASSKQETLSGANVLT
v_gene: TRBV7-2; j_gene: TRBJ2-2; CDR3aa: ASSSTGGITGELF
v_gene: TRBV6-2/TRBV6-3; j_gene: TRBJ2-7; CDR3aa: ASSQSLPGEQY
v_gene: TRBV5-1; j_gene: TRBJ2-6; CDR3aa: ASSLGLGQATGANVLT
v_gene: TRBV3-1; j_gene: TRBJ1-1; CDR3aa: ASSPRDRGSGRAF
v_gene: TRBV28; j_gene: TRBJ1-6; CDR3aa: ASSFSVLP
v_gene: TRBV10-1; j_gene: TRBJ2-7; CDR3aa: ASSERRYQGEQY
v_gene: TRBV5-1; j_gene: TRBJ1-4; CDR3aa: ASSLEGSGEKLF
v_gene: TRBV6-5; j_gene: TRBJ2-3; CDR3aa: ASSYVGGTQY
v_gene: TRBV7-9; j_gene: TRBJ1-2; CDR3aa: ASSFPTGTGYT
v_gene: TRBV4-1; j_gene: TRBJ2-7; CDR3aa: ASSQVAGGTFYEQY
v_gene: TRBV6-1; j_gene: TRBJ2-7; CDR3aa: ASSAGTVQYEQY
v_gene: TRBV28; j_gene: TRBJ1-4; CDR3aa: ASSPTGRDEKLF
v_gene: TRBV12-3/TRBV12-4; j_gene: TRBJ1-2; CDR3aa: ASLGGARSYT
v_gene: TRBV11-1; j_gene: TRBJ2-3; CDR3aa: ASTADPRGDTQY
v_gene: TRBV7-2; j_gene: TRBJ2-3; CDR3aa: ASSLDSGLGTDTQY
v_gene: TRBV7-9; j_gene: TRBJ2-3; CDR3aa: ASSFPLAGGQADTQY
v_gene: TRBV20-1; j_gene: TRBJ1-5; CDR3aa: SAWTGNQPQH
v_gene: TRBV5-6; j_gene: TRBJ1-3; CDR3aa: ASSLVGRGNTIY
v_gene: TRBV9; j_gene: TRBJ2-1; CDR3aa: ASSVETVGGMEG
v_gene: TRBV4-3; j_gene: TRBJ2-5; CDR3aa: ASSQEGAGGHETQY